A selection of T cell receptor beta chains follows, all from one sample in a study of T-cell memory formation after mild COVID-19. Each CDR3 protein is one row after TCRdb ran MiXCR on the 5' RACE reads. The sample gives about 260,000 distinct CDR3 sequences, 15% to 20% of which show up once; about a fifth is in the top ten. The material sequenced was PBMCs or a T cell subset sorted from them (not recorded which). Receptors originate from a man between 18 and 29 years old who had mild COVID-19 (a few samples of this study predate the infection). Cell type and time point are not known. Each CDR3 is given with its conserved first and last residue. A D gene is named only where the DNA matches it firmly. Not all rows give a size; the values are once, few, many and, for expanded clones, a class.

abundance | d_gene | j_gene | v_gene | CDR3nt | CDR3aa
few | NA | TRBJ2-3 | TRBV20-1 | TGCAGTGCTACCCTGCCGAACACAGATACGCAGTATTTT | CSATLPNTDTQYF
NA | NA | TRBJ1-2 | TRBV9 | TGTGCCAGCAGGGGTTTGGACAGAAGAAACTATGGCTACACCTTC | CASRGLDRRNYGYTF
few | NA | TRBJ2-3 | TRBV11-2 | TGTGCCAGCAGCCCATGGACAGCTACAGATACGCAGTATTTT | CASSPWTATDTQYF
NA | TRBD1 | TRBJ1-2 | TRBV7-9 | TGTGCCAGCAGCTCCACCGGGACAGGGGGCTCTGGGCTGTTCTACTATGGCTACACCTTC | CASSSTGTGGSGLFYYGYTF
few | NA | TRBJ2-5 | TRBV19 | TGTGCCAGTAGTGCCAGGGGTTTTGAGACCCAGTACTTC | CASSARGFETQYF
NA | NA | TRBJ1-3 | TRBV5-1 | TGCGCCAGCAGCTTGGAAGTCTCTGGAAACACCATATATTTT | CASSLEVSGNTIYF
NA | NA | TRBJ2-7 | TRBV7-8 | TGTGCCAGCAGCTCAAGGGACGCGCAGTACTTC | CASSSRDAQYF
NA | NA | TRBJ1-2 | TRBV11-2 | TGTGCCAGCAGCCAACAGGGTTGGGATGGCTACACCTTC | CASSQQGWDGYTF
NA | TRBD1 | TRBJ2-7 | TRBV15 | TGTGCCACCAGCAGGAACCGGGACAGGGGGAGCGAGCAGTACTTC | CATSRNRDRGSEQYF
NA | NA | TRBJ2-5 | TRBV29-1 | TGCAGCGTTTCGAGGGGGGTACAAGAGACCCAGTACTTC | CSVSRGVQETQYF
NA | TRBD1 | TRBJ2-2 | TRBV7-8 | TGTGCCAGCAGCTCTCAGGGGGCGGCGAACACCGGGGAGCTGTTTTTT | CASSSQGAANTGELFF
few | TRBD1 | TRBJ1-2 | TRBV11-2 | TGTGCCAGCAGCCAAGACAGGGGAGGTGGCTACACCTTC | CASSQDRGGGYTF
many | NA | TRBJ2-1 | TRBV5-1 | TGCGCCAGCAGGACGCCGGGGCCCGGGGATGAGCAGTTCTTC | CASRTPGPGDEQFF
many | NA | TRBJ2-5 | TRBV19 | TGTGCCAGTAGTAGGGGCCGGGGGGCCCAAGAGACCCAGTACTTC | CASSRGRGAQETQYF
many | NA | TRBJ2-3 | TRBV9 | TGTGCCAGCAGCGTAGAGGGGGGGGCCAATACGCAGTATTTT | CASSVEGGANTQYF
NA | TRBD2 | TRBJ2-5 | TRBV24-1 | TGTGCCACCAGTGCTGGGACTAGCGGGGGGTACCAAGAGACCCAGTACTTC | CATSAGTSGGYQETQYF
NA | TRBD1 | TRBJ2-1 | TRBV7-6 | TGTGCCAGCAGCCGGAACGGACAGGGGACCCTCTCCTCTTGGATCTTC | CASSRNGQGTLSSWIF
many | TRBD2 | TRBJ2-3 | TRBV5-1 | TGCGCCAGCAGCTTGGCGGGACTAGCGGATACGCAGTATTTT | CASSLAGLADTQYF
many | NA | TRBJ2-3 | TRBV7-3 | TGTGCCAGCAGCCTAGGGGGGGGACGCACAGATACGCAGTATTTT | CASSLGGGRTDTQYF
few | NA | TRBJ2-7 | TRBV29-1 | TGCAGCGTTGAATACCGGTACGAGCAGTACTTC | CSVEYRYEQYF
NA | TRBD1 | TRBJ1-4 | TRBV11-2 | TGTGCCAGCAGCTTAGAGCCGGGACAGGGTTATGAAAAACTGTTTTTT | CASSLEPGQGYEKLFF
few | NA | TRBJ2-5 | TRBV28 | TGTGCCAGCAGTGACCCCCAAGAGACCCAGTACTTC | CASSDPQETQYF
NA | NA | TRBJ2-5 | TRBV12-3/TRBV12-4 | TGTGCCAGCAGTTCACCCCTGGGGACCCAGTACTTC | CASSSPLGTQYF
few | NA | TRBJ1-1 | TRBV11-2 | TGTGCCAGCAGCACCACTCCCCTGAACACTGAAGCTTTCTTT | CASSTTPLNTEAFF
few | NA | TRBJ2-7 | TRBV5-1 | TGCGCCAGCAGCTCGGAACAGCACACCTACGAGCAGTACTTC | CASSSEQHTYEQYF
NA | NA | TRBJ2-3 | TRBV25-1 | TGTGCCAGCAGTGAGCGGGGAATGGGCACAGATACGCAGTATTTT | CASSERGMGTDTQYF
NA | NA | TRBJ2-3 | TRBV5-1 | TGCGCCAGCAGCCTGCAACTAGCAGATACGCAGTATTTT | CASSLQLADTQYF
many | NA | TRBJ2-6 | TRBV5-1 | TGCGCCAGCAGCTTTACACCCACAAGGGCCAACGTCCTGACTTTC | CASSFTPTRANVLTF
few | TRBD1 | TRBJ1-2 | TRBV5-1 | TGCGCCAGCAGCCCGACAGGGGTTAACTATGGCTACACCTTC | CASSPTGVNYGYTF
NA | NA | TRBJ1-4 | TRBV6-6 | TGTGCCAGCTGGTGGGGGGCCGGTGAAAAACTGTTTTTT | CASWWGAGEKLFF